A selection of T cell receptor beta chains follows, all from one sample in a study of identical twins. TCRdb fed the 5' RACE reads into MiXCR, producing one record per CDR3 protein. The sample includes roughly 230,000 distinct CDR3 sequences, around 8.3% seen only once; the top ten take less than 4%. The sample also formed part of further work on yellow fever vaccine responses in identical twins.

Sequenced: CD8+ T cells sorted from blood. The receptors were sampled from a woman between 18 and 29 years old in good health. Each CDR3 is given with its conserved first and last residue. D genes are given only for firm matches. The size of a clone is reported for some rows only, either as once, few or many, or as a class for expanded clones.

V: TRBV11-2
size: NA
D: NA
J: TRBJ2-7
CDR3: CASSLDPGRPYEQYF
DNA: TGTGCCAGCAGCTTAGATCCTGGGCGGCCCTACGAGCAGTACTTC

V: TRBV4-2
size: many
D: NA
J: TRBJ1-1
CDR3: CASSQGSGGTEAFF
DNA: TGTGCCAGCAGCCAAGGTAGCGGAGGGACTGAAGCTTTCTTT

V: TRBV4-1
size: NA
D: TRBD2
J: TRBJ2-3
CDR3: CASSQETLAGGDTDTQYF
DNA: TGCGCCAGCAGCCAAGAGACGCTAGCGGGGGGGGACACAGATACGCAGTATTTT

V: TRBV7-9
size: few
D: TRBD2
J: TRBJ2-3
CDR3: CASSLELARSTDTQYF
DNA: TGTGCCAGCAGCCTTGAACTAGCGAGGAGCACAGATACGCAGTATTTT

V: TRBV7-9
size: few
D: NA
J: TRBJ2-1
CDR3: CASSSEGGISYNEQFF
DNA: TGTGCCAGCAGCTCAGAGGGGGGAATCTCCTACAATGAGCAGTTCTTC

V: TRBV20-1
size: NA
D: TRBD2
J: TRBJ2-5
CDR3: CSSRGLTSGRAGKETQYF
DNA: TGCTCTTCACGTGGATTAACTAGCGGGAGGGCCGGAAAAGAGACCCAGTACTTC

V: TRBV7-9
size: NA
D: TRBD1
J: TRBJ1-2
CDR3: CASSYTETGGAIGYTF
DNA: TGTGCCAGCAGCTATACCGAAACAGGGGGCGCAATTGGCTACACCTTC

V: TRBV7-3
size: NA
D: NA
J: TRBJ2-7
CDR3: CASSRTSWSWTKKEQYF
DNA: TGTGCCAGCAGCCGTACCTCTTGGAGCTGGACGAAGAAGGAGCAGTACTTC

V: TRBV3-1
size: many
D: NA
J: TRBJ2-1
CDR3: CASSSVTAVVTNEQFF
DNA: TGTGCCAGCAGCTCGGTAACGGCTGTGGTGACGAATGAGCAGTTCTTC

V: TRBV4-3
size: few
D: TRBD2
J: TRBJ2-7
CDR3: CASSQDITGGPHEQYF
DNA: TGCGCCAGCAGCCAAGATATAACGGGAGGGCCGCACGAGCAGTACTTC

V: TRBV5-1
size: NA
D: NA
J: TRBJ2-1
CDR3: CASSLKDSSSYNEQFF
DNA: TGCGCCAGCAGCCTAAAAGACAGCAGCTCCTACAATGAGCAGTTCTTC

V: TRBV2
size: many
D: TRBD2
J: TRBJ2-1
CDR3: CASTQTSAIYNEQFF
DNA: TGTGCCAGCACCCAAACTAGCGCAATCTACAATGAGCAGTTCTTC

V: TRBV27
size: many
D: TRBD1
J: TRBJ2-1
CDR3: CASSPIQGRMGNEQFF
DNA: TGTGCCAGCAGTCCGATACAGGGGCGGATGGGCAATGAGCAGTTCTTC

V: TRBV4-2
size: NA
D: TRBD2
J: TRBJ2-7
CDR3: CASSQVGGSGLYEQYF
DNA: TGTGCCAGCAGCCAAGTGGGGGGGTCGGGGCTATACGAGCAGTACTTC

V: TRBV7-6
size: NA
D: NA
J: TRBJ2-1
CDR3: CASSLLSGASYNEQFF
DNA: TGTGCCAGCAGCTTATTATCAGGGGCTTCCTACAATGAGCAGTTCTTC

V: TRBV7-8
size: many
D: NA
J: TRBJ2-1
CDR3: CASSLFIVRDMNEQFF
DNA: TGTGCCAGCAGCTTATTTATAGTGAGGGACATGAATGAGCAGTTCTTC

V: TRBV3-1
size: NA
D: NA
J: TRBJ2-2
CDR3: CASSHSSLTGTANTGELFF
DNA: TGTGCCAGCAGCCATTCAAGTTTGACCGGGACTGCCAACACCGGGGAGCTGTTTTTT

V: TRBV27
size: NA
D: NA
J: TRBJ2-1
CDR3: CASSWGRSEQFF
DNA: TGTGCCAGCAGTTGGGGGCGAAGTGAGCAGTTCTTC

V: TRBV5-1
size: few
D: TRBD1
J: TRBJ2-2
CDR3: CASSLGQGAYDGELFF
DNA: TGCGCCAGCAGCCTGGGACAGGGGGCTTATGACGGGGAGCTGTTTTTT

V: TRBV7-9
size: few
D: NA
J: TRBJ2-7
CDR3: CASSSAEHYEQYF
DNA: TGTGCCAGCAGCTCAGCGGAACACTACGAGCAGTACTTC

V: TRBV28
size: NA
D: NA
J: TRBJ2-6
CDR3: CASSPRFNSGANVLTF
DNA: TGTGCCAGCAGTCCCCGGTTCAATTCTGGGGCCAACGTCCTGACTTTC

V: TRBV4-1
size: many
D: TRBD1
J: TRBJ2-7
CDR3: CASSQGTGGALYEQYF
DNA: TGCGCCAGCAGCCAAGGCACAGGGGGAGCCCTCTACGAGCAGTACTTC

V: TRBV7-2
size: few
D: NA
J: TRBJ1-2
CDR3: CASSLISRDGYTF
DNA: TGTGCCAGCAGCTTAATTTCTAGGGATGGCTACACCTTC

V: TRBV11-2
size: NA
D: TRBD2
J: TRBJ2-5
CDR3: CASSAPGGTSGYQETQYF
DNA: TGTGCCAGCAGCGCGCCCGGCGGGACTAGCGGGTATCAAGAGACCCAGTACTTC

V: TRBV29-1
size: many
D: TRBD1
J: TRBJ2-7
CDR3: CSVEGDRGRTYEQYF
DNA: TGCAGCGTTGAAGGGGACAGGGGTAGGACCTACGAGCAGTACTTC

V: TRBV28
size: many
D: TRBD1
J: TRBJ2-7
CDR3: CASSFSPGQSYEQYF
DNA: TGTGCCAGCAGTTTTTCTCCGGGACAGTCCTACGAGCAGTACTTC

V: TRBV7-8
size: NA
D: TRBD2
J: TRBJ2-3
CDR3: CASSWMAGGPPDTQYF
DNA: TGTGCCAGCAGCTGGATGGCGGGGGGGCCCCCAGATACGCAGTATTTT

V: TRBV29-1
size: many
D: NA
J: TRBJ2-7
CDR3: CSVEVPSDSFYEQYF
DNA: TGCAGCGTTGAGGTCCCCTCGGACAGCTTCTACGAGCAGTACTTC

V: TRBV18
size: few
D: TRBD1
J: TRBJ2-2
CDR3: CASSPDRGRTGELFF
DNA: TGTGCCAGCTCACCGGACAGGGGCCGCACCGGGGAGCTGTTTTTT